A selection of T cell receptor beta chains follows, all from one sample in a study of blood T cell repertoires in COVID-19. Profiled with immunoSEQ multiplex PCR; TCRdb holds only in-frame clones, not every one. The sample carries around 250,000 clones, 80% to 90% recorded once. Sequenced: peripheral blood. The receptor source for this set is a man at least 80 years old with acute or convalescent COVID-19. The CDR3 runs from the conserved cysteine through the conserved F or W. The order of the fields is J gene, clone size, D gene, V gene, CDR3 protein, CDR3 DNA. D genes are given only for firm matches. For some rows the clone size is stated as once, few or many, or as a class when expanded; others skip it.

>TRBJ2-2|-|-|TRBV14
CASSQVWASGELFF
TGTGCCAGCAGCCAAGTATGGGCATCGGGGGAGCTGTTTTTT
>TRBJ2-1|-|TRBD2|TRBV5-6
CASSRTSGGPWGEQFF
TGTGCCAGCAGCCGGACTAGCGGGGGGCCTTGGGGTGAGCAGTTCTTC
>TRBJ2-5|-|-|TRBV4-1
CASSQDPGLEGETQYF
TGCGCCAGCAGCCAAGATCCGGGGTTGGAGGGTGAGACCCAGTACTTC
>TRBJ2-3|once|-|TRBV15
CATSRGTGQGTDTQYF
TGTGCCACCAGCAGGGGAACAGGGCAGGGCACAGATACGCAGTATTTT
>TRBJ2-7|once|-|TRBV10-3
CAITPRTDAYEQYF
TGTGCCATCACTCCCCGGACTGATGCCTACGAGCAGTACTTC
>TRBJ1-5|-|TRBD1|TRBV6-2/TRBV6-3
CASSLDRDQPQHF
TGTGCCAGCAGTTTGGACAGGGACCAGCCCCAGCATTTT
>TRBJ1-6|once|-|TRBV29-1
CSSNDRPYSPLHF
TGCAGCTCAAATGACAGGCCTTATTCACCCCTCCACTTT
>TRBJ2-5|-|-|TRBV21-1
CASNRRQETQYF
TGTGCCAGCAATCGCCGGCAAGAGACCCAGTACTTC
>TRBJ2-1|-|TRBD2|TRBV27
CASSLIGRAVTDEQFF
TGTGCCAGCAGTTTAATCGGGAGGGCCGTGACGGATGAGCAGTTCTTC
>TRBJ1-3|-|-|TRBV3-1/TRBV3-2
CASSQARTSGNTIYF
TGTGCCAGCAGCCAAGCCAGAACCTCTGGAAACACCATATATTTT
>TRBJ2-7|-|-|TRBV7-2
CASSLAGPPYEQYF
TGTGCCAGCAGCTTAGCGGGGCCCCCCTACGAGCAGTACTTC
>TRBJ1-6|-|-|TRBV6-5
CASSETGYNSPLHF
TGTGCCAGCAGCGAGACAGGTTATAATTCACCCCTCCACTTT
>TRBJ1-3|-|TRBD1|TRBV19
CASRPQDRASGNTIYF
TGTGCCAGTAGACCACAGGACAGGGCCTCTGGAAACACCATATATTTT
>TRBJ2-2|-|-|TRBV12-3/TRBV12-4
CASSFPSPGELFF
TGTGCCAGCAGTTTCCCTAGCCCCGGGGAGCTGTTTTTT
>TRBJ2-5|-|-|TRBV2
CASSEVRGGQETQYF
TGTGCCAGCAGTGAAGTAAGAGGAGGCCAAGAGACCCAGTACTTC
>TRBJ2-5|-|TRBD2|TRBV6-5
CAVSRDYQETQYF
TGTGCCGTATCCAGGGACTATCAAGAGACCCAGTACTTC
>TRBJ1-3|-|-|TRBV28
CASKVVDSSSGNTIYF
TGTGCCAGCAAAGTCGTCGACTCGAGCTCTGGAAACACCATATATTTT
>TRBJ1-1|-|-|TRBV12-3/TRBV12-4
CASTTMLTEAFF
TGTGCCAGCACCACTATGTTGACTGAAGCTTTCTTT
>TRBJ2-3|-|-|TRBV2
CASSALLSTDTQYF
TGTGCCAGCAGTGCGTTGTTAAGCACAGATACGCAGTATTTT
>TRBJ2-7|once|-|TRBV5-1
CASSRVQGISYEQYF
TGCGCCAGCAGCCGGGTGCAGGGGATATCCTACGAGCAGTACTTC
>TRBJ2-2|-|-|TRBV30
CAWSGVGELFF
TGTGCCTGGTCAGGGGTCGGGGAGCTGTTTTTT
>TRBJ2-1|-|TRBD2|TRBV19
CASSQPGLATYNEQFF
TGTGCCAGTAGCCAACCGGGACTAGCTACATACAATGAGCAGTTCTTC
>TRBJ2-1|-|TRBD2|TRBV6-6
CASSWTSGSNEQFF
TGTGCCAGCAGCTGGACTAGCGGGAGCAATGAGCAGTTCTTC
>TRBJ2-3|-|-|TRBV24-1
CATRGGGTSTDTQYF
TGTGCCACCAGGGGAGGGGGGACTAGCACAGATACGCAGTATTTT
>TRBJ1-4|-|-|TRBV2
CASSEGHRNEKLFF
TGTGCCAGCAGTGAGGGACATAGGAATGAAAAACTGTTTTTT
>TRBJ2-7|-|-|TRBV27
CASSLSFWDTPYEQYF
TGTGCCAGCAGTTTATCGTTTTGGGACACCCCCTACGAGCAGTACTTC
>TRBJ1-6|-|-|TRBV19
CASSLNRGSPLHF
TGTGCCAGTAGTTTGAATCGGGGTTCACCCCTCCACTTT
>TRBJ1-5|-|TRBD1|TRBV24-1
CATSDSGQGNQPQHF
TGTGCCACCAGTGATAGCGGACAGGGGAATCAGCCCCAGCATTTT
>TRBJ1-2|-|TRBD1|TRBV29-1
CSVTGTELNYGYTF
TGCAGCGTTACCGGGACAGAGCTTAACTATGGCTACACCTTC
>TRBJ2-2|-|TRBD2|TRBV18
CASSPLVAGVNTGELFF
TGTGCCAGCTCACCGTTGGTAGCGGGGGTGAACACCGGGGAGCTGTTTTTT
>TRBJ1-6|-|-|TRBV4-1
CASSQVGEGSPLHF
TGCGCCAGCAGCCAAGTGGGGGAGGGTTCACCCCTCCACTTT
>TRBJ2-5|-|-|TRBV7-6
CASSGPPWSGVETQYF
TGTGCCAGCAGCGGCCCCCCCTGGTCGGGGGTGGAGACCCAGTACTTC
>TRBJ2-3|-|TRBD1|TRBV27
CASSLGVGTGHGDTQYF
TGTGCCAGCAGTTTAGGAGTTGGGACAGGACATGGAGATACGCAGTATTTT
>TRBJ2-3|-|-|TRBV7-9
CASSFRGTNTQYF
TGTGCCAGCAGCTTTCGAGGCACCAATACGCAGTATTTT
>TRBJ1-5|once|-|TRBV19
CASSIPRQYNQPQHF
TGTGCCAGTAGTATCCCTAGGCAGTACAATCAGCCCCAGCATTTT
>TRBJ2-1|-|TRBD1|TRBV6-6
CASSYSPGTGNNEQFF
TGTGCCAGCAGTTACTCACCCGGGACAGGAAACAATGAGCAGTTCTTC
>TRBJ2-7|few|TRBD1|TRBV27
CASSLFGTGGYEQYF
TGTGCCAGCAGTTTATTCGGGACAGGGGGCTACGAGCAGTACTTC
>TRBJ2-2|-|-|TRBV5-1
CASSLWGHITGELFF
TGCGCCAGCAGCTTGTGGGGACACATCACCGGGGAGCTGTTTTTT
>TRBJ1-4|-|TRBD1|TRBV6-5
CASSYSDRGNEKLFF
TGTGCCAGCAGTTACTCCGACAGGGGGAATGAAAAACTGTTTTTT
>TRBJ2-7|-|-|TRBV6-5
CASSYKPHRYEQYF
TGTGCCAGCAGTTACAAACCACACCGCTACGAGCAGTACTTC
>TRBJ2-3|once|-|TRBV19
CASSPNPPSAQYF
TGTGCCAGTAGTCCAAACCCACCTTCGGCGCAGTATTTT
>TRBJ2-1|-|TRBD1|TRBV19
CANSVETGACDEQFF
TGTGCCAACTCCGTGGAGACAGGGGCTTGTGATGAGCAGTTCTTC
>TRBJ2-5|-|-|TRBV27
CASSPRGRETQYF
TGTGCCAGCAGTCCCCGGGGTAGAGAGACCCAGTACTTC
>TRBJ2-7|-|-|TRBV28
CASTPSPYEQYF
TGTGCCAGCACCCCCAGTCCCTACGAGCAGTACTTC
>TRBJ2-2|-|TRBD2|TRBV6-5
CASRRGLAGAGELFF
TGTGCCAGCAGGAGGGGGCTAGCGGGGGCCGGGGAGCTGTTTTTT
>TRBJ2-3|-|-|TRBV3-1/TRBV3-2
CASSPSGTRTDTQYF
TGTGCCAGCAGCCCTTCTGGGACTCGCACAGATACGCAGTATTTT
>TRBJ2-2|-|TRBD1|TRBV28
CASSTWGTGTTGELFF
TGTGCCAGCAGCACCTGGGGGACAGGAACCACCGGGGAGCTGTTTTTT
>TRBJ2-5|-|-|TRBV29-1
CSVVAVQETQYF
TGCAGCGTTGTAGCGGTCCAAGAGACCCAGTACTTC
>TRBJ1-2|-|-|TRBV19
CASSIMAGDFYGYTF
TGTGCCAGTAGTATCATGGCAGGGGATTTCTATGGCTACACCTTC
>TRBJ2-7|-|TRBD2|TRBV2
CASSEVRTSGILIQYF
TGTGCCAGCAGTGAGGTCCGGACTAGCGGAATCCTAATTCAGTACTTC